This is a list of T cell receptor beta chains from one sample in a study of beta chain features in type 1 diabetes. Data came from immunoSEQ multiplex PCR; TCRdb stores just in-frame clones and leaves some out. The data contain hundreds of thousands of clones, approximately 30% of them singletons. The material sequenced was naive CD4+ T cells from blood. The source is a man between 18 and 35 years old in good health. CDR3s include the opening cysteine and the closing phenylalanine or tryptophan. The D gene is left open where the match is weak. Size values are once, few and many counts, or a class for expanded clones, and some rows have none.

v_gene	abundance	j_gene	d_gene	CDR3aa	CDR3nt
TRBV14	NA	TRBJ2-3	NA	CASSQERDTQYF	TGTGCCAGCAGCCAAGAGAGGGATACGCAGTATTTT
TRBV7-2	few	TRBJ2-3	NA	CASSRDTDTQYF	TGTGCCAGCAGCCGGGACACAGATACGCAGTATTTT
TRBV11-2	few	TRBJ2-1	NA	CASSLDLAREQFF	TGTGCCAGCAGCTTAGATTTGGCCAGAGAGCAGTTCTTC
TRBV4-1	few	TRBJ2-1	NA	CASSQDPGMLNEQFF	TGCGCCAGCAGCCAAGATCCGGGGATGTTGAATGAGCAGTTCTTC
TRBV7-8	NA	TRBJ2-5	TRBD2	CASSQRLAGVQGETQYF	TGTGCCAGCAGCCAAAGACTAGCGGGAGTGCAGGGGGAGACCCAGTACTTC
TRBV28	NA	TRBJ2-7	NA	CASSSSSYEQYF	TGTGCCAGCAGTTCGAGCTCCTACGAGCAGTACTTC
TRBV25-1	NA	TRBJ1-2	TRBD1	CASRKTGDLYGYTF	TGTGCCAGCAGGAAGACAGGGGACCTGTATGGCTACACCTTC
TRBV9	few	TRBJ2-3	TRBD2	CASSVVLAGGTDTQYF	TGTGCCAGCAGCGTAGTTCTGGCGGGAGGCACAGATACGCAGTATTTT
TRBV28	NA	TRBJ2-5	NA	CASSPGQTLGETQYF	TGTGCCAGCAGTCCGGGACAAACCCTGGGGGAGACCCAGTACTTC
TRBV9	NA	TRBJ1-4	NA	CASSVVGNTGEKLFF	TGTGCCAGCAGCGTAGTAGGAAACACGGGGGAAAAACTGTTTTTT
TRBV27	NA	TRBJ2-6	TRBD2	CASSFLSGTGSGANVLTF	TGTGCCAGCAGTTTCCTTAGCGGGACCGGCTCTGGGGCCAACGTCCTGACTTTC
TRBV30	few	TRBJ2-1	TRBD2	CAWSVRGGSSNELF	TGTGCCTGGAGTGTACGGGGCGGGAGTAGCAATGAGCTCTTC
TRBV30	NA	TRBJ2-7	NA	CAWVGTYEQYF	TGTGCCTGGGTGGGGACCTACGAGCAGTACTTC
TRBV27	NA	TRBJ2-5	NA	CASSFSLSDDTETQYF	TGTGCCAGCAGTTTCTCCCTTTCTGACGACACTGAGACCCAGTACTTC
TRBV5-4	NA	TRBJ2-5	TRBD2	CASSTAREYQETQYF	TGTGCCAGCAGCACGGCGCGGGAGTACCAAGAGACCCAGTACTTC
TRBV25-1	few	TRBJ2-7	TRBD2	CASLAAGGREQYF	TGTGCCAGCCTTGCTGCGGGAGGGAGGGAGCAGTACTTC